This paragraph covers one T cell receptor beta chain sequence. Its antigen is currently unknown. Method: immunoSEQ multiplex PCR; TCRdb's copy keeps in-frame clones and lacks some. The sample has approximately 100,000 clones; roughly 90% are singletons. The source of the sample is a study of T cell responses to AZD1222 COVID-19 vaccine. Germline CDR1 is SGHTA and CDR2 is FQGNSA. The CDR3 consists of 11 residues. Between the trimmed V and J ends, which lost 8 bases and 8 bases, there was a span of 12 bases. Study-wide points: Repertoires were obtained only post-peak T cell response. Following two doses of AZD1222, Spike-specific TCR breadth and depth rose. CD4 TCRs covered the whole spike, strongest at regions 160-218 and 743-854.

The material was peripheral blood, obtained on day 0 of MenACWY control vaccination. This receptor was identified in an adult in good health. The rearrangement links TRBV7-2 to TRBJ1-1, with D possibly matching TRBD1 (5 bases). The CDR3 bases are TGTGCCAGCCGGGGGGGACCCGAAGCTTTCTTT. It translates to CASRGGPEAFF. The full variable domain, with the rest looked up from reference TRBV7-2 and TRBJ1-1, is GAGVSQSPSNKVTEKGKDVELRCDPISGHTALYWYRQSLGQGLEFLIYFQGNSAPDKSGLPSDRFSAERTGGSVSTLTIQRTQQEDSAVYLCASRGGPEAFFGQGTRLTVV.